The 25 T cell receptor beta chains below come from one sample, sequenced in a study of shared clonotypes between healthy human individuals. Profiling relied on immunoSEQ multiplex PCR, and the TCRdb table lists in-frame clones only, not all of them. The table records 2 million to 2.5 million clones, approximately 95% of them present only once. The sequenced sample consisted of naive CD4+ T cells from PBMCs. This sample's subset: CD45RA+ positively selected. The receptors originated from a man aged 18 to 29 in good health. Some clones in this sample may be carry-over from other donors' samples.

This clone appeared a few times. The rearrangement uses TRBV19 and TRBJ1-4; D may be TRBD1 (6 bases). The length of the CDR3 is 14 residues. Germline V gene data show CDR1 as LNHDA and CDR2 as SQIVND (reference sequence). V lost 7 bases and J 5 bases, leaving 14 bases between the germline ends. The CDR3 coding sequence is TGTGCCAGTAAACGAGGAGGGGGGAATGAAAAACTGTTTTTT. Its protein product is CASKRGGGNEKLFF.

This chain uses TRBV4-3 with TRBJ2-2, with 7 bases lining up with TRBD2. Trimming took 1 base from V and 5 from J; bases not matched to a gene: 13. The CDR3 spans 18 residues. Germline assignment: CDR1 LGHNA and CDR2 YSLEER. DNA for the CDR3: TGCGCCAGCAGCCAAGGATGGCGCGGGAGAATTTGGACCGGGGAGCTGTTTTTT. It yields the protein CASSQGWRGRIWTGELFF.

The CDR3, as DNA: TGTGCCAGCAGCCCAGTTCGGTGGGGACAATCCTACGAGCAGTACTTC. It is translated as CASSPVRWGQSYEQYF. This chain joins TRBV11-2 and TRBJ2-7; D perhaps matches TRBD1 (6 bases). V dropped 5 bases and J dropped 1 base, with 18 bases sitting between them. Germline V lookup: CDR1 SGHAT, CDR2 FQNNGV. The CDR3 length is 16 residues.

The rearrangement links TRBV6-1 to TRBJ2-7; 11 bases line up with TRBD1. The length of the CDR3 is 14 residues. The germline CDR1 and CDR2 sequences are MNHNS and SASEGT. With 6 bases clipped from V and 5 bases from J, the junction kept 6 bases outside the gene matches. CDR3: CASSMGQGGHEQYF. As DNA, the CDR3 is TGTGCCAGCAGCATGGGACAGGGGGGACACGAGCAGTACTTC.

The chain carries TRBV2 and TRBJ2-7; D is perhaps TRBD1 (5 bases). CDR3 length: 15 amino acids. V was pared by 4 bases and J by 0 bases, with 13 bases between. Germline V gene data show CDR1 as SNHLY and CDR2 as FYNNEI. CDR3 region: CASSVRALASYEQYF. The CDR3 DNA is TGTGCCAGCAGTGTCAGGGCTTTGGCCTCCTACGAGCAGTACTTC.

This clone has a single count. Other DNA sequences in the same sample also yield this CDR3. The rearrangement links TRBV5-1 to TRBJ2-3; 14 bases are shared with TRBD2. J lost 4 bases, V lost 4 bases, and 2 bases had no gene match. Germline CDR1 is SGHRS and CDR2 is YFSETQ. The CDR3 runs 15 residues. The CDR3 DNA sequence: TGCGCCAGCAGCCCGGGACTAGCGGGGGCAGATACGCAGTATTTT. Its translation: CASSPGLAGADTQYF. The full variable domain, its missing parts supplied by reference TRBV5-1 and TRBJ2-3, is KAGVTQTPRYLIKTRGQQVTLSCSPISGHRSVSWYQQTPGQGLQFLFEYFSETQRNKGNFPGRFSGRQFSNSRSEMNVSTLELGDSALYLCASSPGLAGADTQYFGPGTRLTVL.

V is TRBV14 and J is TRBJ2-4, with 7 positions matching TRBD1. CDR3 length equals 14 residues. Germline CDR1 and CDR2: SGHDN and FVKESK. V was pared by 4 bases and J by 9 bases, with 9 bases of the junction left unmatched. The CDR3 reads CASSPRDSRSIQYF. The CDR3 DNA reads as TGTGCCAGCAGCCCCCGGGACAGCAGGTCCATTCAGTACTTC. Complete variable domain (other parts from reference TRBV14 and TRBJ2-4): EAGVTQFPSHSVIEKGQTVTLRCDPISGHDNLYWYRRVMGKEIKFLLHFVKESKQDESGMPNNRFLAERTGGTYSTLKVQPAELEDSGVYFCASSPRDSRSIQYFGAGTRLSVL.

This sequence joins TRBV5-1 and TRBJ2-1, with D unresolved. Per the germline V gene, CDR1 is SGHRS and CDR2 is YFSETQ. V was cut by 0 bases and J by 0 bases, with 10 bases left in between. This CDR3 region has 16 residues. The CDR3 sequence: CASSLGSASSYNEQFF. In DNA form, the CDR3 reads TGCGCCAGCAGCTTGGGGTCTGCTAGCTCCTACAATGAGCAGTTCTTC.

The table lists this clone with a few counts. The chain uses TRBV14 and TRBJ1-3; D perhaps matches TRBD1 (5 bases). Germline V gene sequence: CDR1 SGHDN, CDR2 FVKESK. The CDR3 is 16 amino acids. The V end was cut by 1 base, the J end by 0 bases, with 10 bases between. The CDR3 loop is CASSQVGPVSGNTIYF. For the CDR3, the DNA is TGTGCCAGCAGCCAAGTGGGACCGGTCTCTGGAAACACCATATATTTT.

V usage is TRBV27 and J usage is TRBJ1-1; no clear D gene. Germline V gives CDR1 MNHEY, CDR2 SMNVEV (reference sequence). The CDR3 totals 15 residues. V gave up 4 bases and J gave up 0 bases, with 12 bases separating them. The CDR3 DNA reads TGTGCCAGCAGTTATTCCTGGGATTTGAACACTGAAGCTTTCTTT. Translation: CASSYSWDLNTEAFF.

This chain joins TRBV27 and TRBJ1-2, with 11 bases that match TRBD1. V was clipped by 3 bases and J by 5 bases; unmatched bases: 14. Germline V gene lookup returns CDR1 MNHEY and CDR2 SMNVEV (reference sequence). The CDR3 consists of 18 residues. The CDR3 sequence: CASSFERKRDRGWYGYTF. CDR3 sequence (DNA): TGTGCCAGCAGTTTTGAAAGGAAGCGGGACAGGGGGTGGTATGGCTACACCTTC.

This chain uses TRBV2 with TRBJ2-2; a possible D gene is TRBD1 (5 bases). V lost 3 bases and J lost 6, with 8 bases in between. This CDR3 has 13 residues. Germline CDR1 reads SNHLY; CDR2 reads FYNNEI. The CDR3 sequence is CASSDQGSGELFF. The CDR3 DNA reads TGTGCCAGCAGTGACCAGGGCTCCGGGGAGCTGTTTTTT.

This chain uses TRBV20-1 with TRBJ1-2; D gene ambiguous. The CDR3 is 11 amino acids. Looked up from germline, CDR1 is DFQATT and CDR2 is SNEGSKA (reference sequence). With 5 bases removed from V and 3 bases from J, the gap between germline ends came to 7 bases. DNA for the CDR3: TGCAGTGCTCTGGCAGACTATGGCTACACCTTC. Its protein product is CSALADYGYTF.

Comment on this clone: Other DNA sequences in this sample translate to the same CDR3. CDR3 protein: CAWSGRTEAFF. DNA for the CDR3: TGTGCCTGGAGTGGACGGACTGAAGCTTTCTTT. This chain links TRBV30 with TRBJ1-1; no firm D call. V was clipped by 1 base and J by 5 bases, with 5 bases between them. This CDR3 spans 11 amino acids. CDR1 GTSNPN and CDR2 SVGIG come from the germline V gene (reference sequence).

This CDR3 is CASSLVQQGWGEKLFF. CDR3 in DNA: TGCGCCAGCAGCTTGGTCCAACAGGGCTGGGGCGAAAAACTGTTTTTT. The genes are TRBV5-1 and TRBJ1-4, with a weak D call TRBD1 (6 bases). V was trimmed by 0 bases and J by 8 bases, leaving 17 bases between them. The CDR3 is 16 residues long. From germline, CDR1 is SGHRS and CDR2 YFSETQ.

V is TRBV18 and J is TRBJ1-5; 8 bases fit TRBD1. The J segment lost 1 base and the V segment lost 4 bases, leaving 6 bases of the junction unmatched. Germline values: CDR1 KGHSH, CDR2 LQKENI. The CDR3 loop spans 16 amino acids. The CDR3 loop reads CASSRKQGDSNQPQHF. CDR3 nucleotides: TGTGCCAGCTCACGAAAACAGGGGGACAGCAATCAGCCCCAGCATTTT.

The rearrangement joins TRBV14 to TRBJ2-3, with a possible D match to TRBD1 (5 bases). Germline CDR1 reads SGHDN; CDR2 reads FVKESK. The CDR3 totals 15 residues. V dropped 1 base and J dropped 2 bases, with 10 bases sitting between them. DNA for the CDR3: TGTGCCAGCAGCCAAGTACAGGATTACACAGATACGCAGTATTTT. It codes for CASSQVQDYTDTQYF.

As for this clone: Different DNA sequences within this sample yield the same CDR3. The J gene is TRBJ1-1, the V gene TRBV29-1; unclear D gene. Germline CDR1 SQVTM, CDR2 ANQGSEA. V shed 4 bases and J shed 0 bases, with 9 bases lying between them. CDR3 length equals 13 residues. This CDR3 is CSVVGQMNTEAFF. In DNA, the CDR3 is TGCAGCGTTGTGGGTCAGATGAACACTGAAGCTTTCTTT.

The chain combines TRBV29-1 with TRBJ2-1; TRBD2 agrees at 9 bases. V was clipped by 1 base and J by 0 bases; unmatched bases: 1. Germline loops: CDR1 SQVTM, CDR2 ANQGSEA. The CDR3 length is 15 residues. In DNA, the CDR3 is TGCAGCGTTGAAGGGCGGGAGGGCTCCTACAATGAGCAGTTCTTC. Translation gives CSVEGREGSYNEQFF.

The CDR3 nucleotides are TGTGCCAGCAGTGAAAGAAGGGTAGACGAGCAGTACTTC. Amino acid sequence: CASSERRVDEQYF. V usage is TRBV6-1 and J usage is TRBJ2-7; D remains ambiguous. CDR1 is MNHNS, CDR2 SASEGT, per germline. This CDR3 has 13 amino acids. V lost 2 bases, J lost 5 bases, and 10 bases lay in between.

This chain connects TRBV7-9 to TRBJ2-5; TRBD1 matches at 8 bases. The junction had 5 bases not matched to a gene; V was cut back by 2 bases and J by 3 bases. Germline V gene data show CDR1 as SEHNR and CDR2 as FQNEAQ (reference sequence). The CDR3 totals 15 residues. DNA of the CDR3: TGTGCCAGCAGCTTATTTTCAGGGGGCGAAGAGACCCAGTACTTC. This codes for CASSLFSGGEETQYF.

The CDR3 sequence is CASSTGGLNEQFF. CDR3 coding DNA: TGTGCCAGCAGCACAGGCGGACTCAATGAGCAGTTCTTC. The chain combines TRBV11-3 with TRBJ2-1, with D perhaps TRBD1 or TRBD2 (5 bases each). Trimming cost V 5 bases and J 6 bases, with 11 bases left between them. Germline CDR1 SGHNT, CDR2 YENEEA. The CDR3 length is 13 residues.

The CDR3 sequence is CASSYSNQGTDTQYF. The CDR3 nucleotides are TGTGCCAGCAGTTACTCCAACCAAGGGACAGATACGCAGTATTTT. The chain employs TRBV6-6 and TRBJ2-3; D ambiguous. The germline V gene has CDR1 MNHNY and CDR2 SVGAGI (reference sequence). V was pared by 0 bases and J by 3 bases, with 10 bases between. The CDR3 spans 15 residues.

V usage is TRBV28 and J usage is TRBJ2-5; no reliable D call. Per germline, CDR1 MDHEN and CDR2 SYDVKM. V lost 6 bases to trimming and J lost 2 bases, with 13 bases between them. The CDR3 extends over 14 amino acids. CDR3 coding DNA: TGTGCCAGCAGATTGAGCGAGGCACAAGAGACCCAGTACTTC. Its translation is CASRLSEAQETQYF.

This chain connects TRBV7-8 to TRBJ2-7; 8 bases align to TRBD1. CDR3 length: 16 residues. Germline loops: CDR1 SGHVS, CDR2 FQNEAQ. The V gene end was trimmed by 4 bases and the J gene end by 4 bases; junction bases not matched to a gene: 12. DNA for the CDR3: TGTGCCAGCAGCTCCTACCGGGACAGGAGGATTTACGAGCAGTACTTC. Translated, it gives CASSSYRDRRIYEQYF.